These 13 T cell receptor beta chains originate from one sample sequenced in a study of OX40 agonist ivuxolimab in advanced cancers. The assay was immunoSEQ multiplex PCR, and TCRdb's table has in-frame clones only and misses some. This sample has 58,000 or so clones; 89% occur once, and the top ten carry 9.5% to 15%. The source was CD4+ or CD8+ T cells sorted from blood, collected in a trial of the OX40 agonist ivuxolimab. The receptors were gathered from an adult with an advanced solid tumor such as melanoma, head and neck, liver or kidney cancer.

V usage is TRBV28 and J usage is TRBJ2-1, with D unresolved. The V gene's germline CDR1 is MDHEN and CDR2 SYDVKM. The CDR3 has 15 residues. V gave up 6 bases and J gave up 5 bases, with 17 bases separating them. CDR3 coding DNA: TGTGCCAGCAGCCCAGTCGGTGAACGGAACAATGAGCAGTTCTTC. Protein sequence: CASSPVGERNNEQFF.

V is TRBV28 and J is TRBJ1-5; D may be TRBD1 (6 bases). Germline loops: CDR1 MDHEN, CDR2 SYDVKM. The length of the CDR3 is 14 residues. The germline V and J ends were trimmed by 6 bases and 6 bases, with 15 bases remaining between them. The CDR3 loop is CASSLTGGGQPQHF. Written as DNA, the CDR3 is TGTGCCAGCAGCCTGACCGGGGGCGGTCAGCCCCAGCATTTT. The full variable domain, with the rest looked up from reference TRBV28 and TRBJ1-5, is DVKVTQSSRYLVKRTGEKVFLECVQDMDHENMFWYRQDPGLGLRLIYFSYDVKMKEKGDIPEGYSVSREKKERFSLILESASTNQTSMYLCASSLTGGGQPQHFGDGTRLSIL.

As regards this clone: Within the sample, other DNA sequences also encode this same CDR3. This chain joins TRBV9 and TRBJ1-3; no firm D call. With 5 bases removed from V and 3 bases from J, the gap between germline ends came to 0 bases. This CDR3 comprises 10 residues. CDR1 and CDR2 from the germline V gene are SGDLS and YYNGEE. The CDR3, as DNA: TGTGCCAGCAGTGGAAACACCATATATTTT. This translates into CASSGNTIYF.

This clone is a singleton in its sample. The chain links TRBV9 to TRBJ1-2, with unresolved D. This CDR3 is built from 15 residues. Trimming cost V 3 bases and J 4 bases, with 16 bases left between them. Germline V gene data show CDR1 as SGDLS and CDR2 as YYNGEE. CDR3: CASSASNDRVYGYTF. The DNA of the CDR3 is TGTGCCAGCAGCGCCTCAAACGATCGGGTCTATGGCTACACCTTC.

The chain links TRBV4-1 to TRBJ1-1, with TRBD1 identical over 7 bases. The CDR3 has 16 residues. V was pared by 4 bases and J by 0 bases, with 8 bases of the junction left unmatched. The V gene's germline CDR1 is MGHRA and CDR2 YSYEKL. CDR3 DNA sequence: TGCGCCAGCAGCCCTGGGACAGTTCTAATGAACACTGAAGCTTTCTTT. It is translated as CASSPGTVLMNTEAFF.

The CDR3 protein is CSASDSYEQYF. The CDR3 DNA follows: TGCAGTGCTAGCGACTCCTACGAGCAGTACTTC. V usage is TRBV20-1 and J usage is TRBJ2-7; D uncertain. This CDR3 contains 11 residues. V was pared by 3 bases and J by 0 bases, with 3 bases between. Germline assignment: CDR1 DFQATT and CDR2 SNEGSKA (reference sequence).

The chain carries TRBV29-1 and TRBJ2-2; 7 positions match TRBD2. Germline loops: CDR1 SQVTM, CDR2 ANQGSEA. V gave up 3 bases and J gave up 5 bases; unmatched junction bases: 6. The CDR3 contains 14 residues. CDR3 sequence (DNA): TGCAGCGTTGATGCGGGAGTTAATACCGGGGAGCTGTTTTTT. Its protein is CSVDAGVNTGELFF.

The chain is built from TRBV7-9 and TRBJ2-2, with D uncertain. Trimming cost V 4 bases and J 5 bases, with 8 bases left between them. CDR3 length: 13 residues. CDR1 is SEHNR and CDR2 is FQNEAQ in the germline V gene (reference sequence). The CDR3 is CASSSTWTGELFF. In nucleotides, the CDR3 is TGTGCCAGCAGCTCAACGTGGACCGGGGAGCTGTTTTTT.

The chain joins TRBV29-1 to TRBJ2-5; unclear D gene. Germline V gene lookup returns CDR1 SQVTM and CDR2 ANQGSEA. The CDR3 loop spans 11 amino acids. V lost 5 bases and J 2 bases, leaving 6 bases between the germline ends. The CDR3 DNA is TGCAGCGTTCTTAGTCAAGAGACCCAGTACTTC. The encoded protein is CSVLSQETQYF.

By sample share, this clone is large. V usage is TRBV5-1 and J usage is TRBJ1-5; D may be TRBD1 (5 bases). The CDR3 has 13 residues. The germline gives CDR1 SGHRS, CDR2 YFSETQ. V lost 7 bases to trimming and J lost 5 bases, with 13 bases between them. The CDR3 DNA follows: TGCGCCAGCGCCGTGGCGGGGGATCAGCCCCAGCATTTT. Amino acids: CASAVAGDQPQHF.

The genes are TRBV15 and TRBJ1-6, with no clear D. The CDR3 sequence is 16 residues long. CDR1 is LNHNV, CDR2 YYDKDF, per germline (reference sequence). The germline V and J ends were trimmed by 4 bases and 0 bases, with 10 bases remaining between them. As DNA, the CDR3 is TGTGCCACCAGCAACGGTGCAAGCTCCTATAATTCACCCCTCCACTTT. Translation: CATSNGASSYNSPLHF.

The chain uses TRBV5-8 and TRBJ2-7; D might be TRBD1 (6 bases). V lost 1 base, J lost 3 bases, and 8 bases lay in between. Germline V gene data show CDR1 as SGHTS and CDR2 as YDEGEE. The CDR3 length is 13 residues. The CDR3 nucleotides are TGTGCCAGCAGCTTGACAGGGTTCTACGAGCAGTACTTC. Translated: CASSLTGFYEQYF.

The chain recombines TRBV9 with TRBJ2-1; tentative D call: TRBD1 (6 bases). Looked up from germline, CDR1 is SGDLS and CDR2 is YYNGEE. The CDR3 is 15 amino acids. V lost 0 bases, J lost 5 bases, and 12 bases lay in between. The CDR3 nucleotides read TGTGCCAGCAGCGTAGAAACAGGGATCAACAATGAGCAGTTCTTC. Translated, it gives CASSVETGINNEQFF.